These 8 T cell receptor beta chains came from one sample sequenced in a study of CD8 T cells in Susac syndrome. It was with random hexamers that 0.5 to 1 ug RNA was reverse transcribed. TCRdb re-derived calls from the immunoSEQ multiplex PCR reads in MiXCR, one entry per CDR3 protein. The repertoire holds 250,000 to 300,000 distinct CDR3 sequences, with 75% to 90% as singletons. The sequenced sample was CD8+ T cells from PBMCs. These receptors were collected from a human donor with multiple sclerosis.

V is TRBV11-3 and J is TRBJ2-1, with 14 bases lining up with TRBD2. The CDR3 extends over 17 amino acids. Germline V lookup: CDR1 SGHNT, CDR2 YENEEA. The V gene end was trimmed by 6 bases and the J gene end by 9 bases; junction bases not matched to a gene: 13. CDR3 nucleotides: TGTGCCAGCAGTTACGCCACGGGACTAGCGGGAGAAAGTGAGCAGTTCTTC. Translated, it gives CASSYATGLAGESEQFF.

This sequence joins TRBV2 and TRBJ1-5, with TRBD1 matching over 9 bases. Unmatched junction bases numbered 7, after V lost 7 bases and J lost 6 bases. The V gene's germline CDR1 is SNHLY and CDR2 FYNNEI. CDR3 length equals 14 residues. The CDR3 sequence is CASTSGQGSQPQHF. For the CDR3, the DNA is TGTGCCAGCACTAGCGGACAGGGGAGTCAGCCCCAGCATTTT. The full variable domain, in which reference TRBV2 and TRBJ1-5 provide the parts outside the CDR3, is EPEVTQTPSHQVTQMGQEVILRCVPISNHLYFYWYRQILGQKVEFLVSFYNNEISEKSEIFDDQFSVERPDGSNFTLKIRSTKLEDSAMYFCASTSGQGSQPQHFGDGTRLSIL.

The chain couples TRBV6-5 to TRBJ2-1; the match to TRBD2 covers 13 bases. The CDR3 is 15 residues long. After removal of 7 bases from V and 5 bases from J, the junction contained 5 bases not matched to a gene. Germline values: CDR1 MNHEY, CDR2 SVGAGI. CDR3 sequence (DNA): TGTGCCAGCATCCCGGGGACTAGCGGGAACAATGAGCAGTTCTTC. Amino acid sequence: CASIPGTSGNNEQFF.

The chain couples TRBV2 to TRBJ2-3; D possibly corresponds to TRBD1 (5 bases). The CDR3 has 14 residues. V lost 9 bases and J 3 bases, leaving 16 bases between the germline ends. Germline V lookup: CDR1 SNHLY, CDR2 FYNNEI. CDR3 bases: TGTGCCAGGGGGCGGCTAGTAATGACAGATACGCAGTATTTT. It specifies CARGRLVMTDTQYF.

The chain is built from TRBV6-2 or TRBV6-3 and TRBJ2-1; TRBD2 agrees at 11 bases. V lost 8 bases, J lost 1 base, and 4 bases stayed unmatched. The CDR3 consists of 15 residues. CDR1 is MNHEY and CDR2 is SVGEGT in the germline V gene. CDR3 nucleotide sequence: TGTGCCAGCCGAAGACTAGCGGGGTCCTACAATGAGCAGTTCTTC. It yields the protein CASRRLAGSYNEQFF.

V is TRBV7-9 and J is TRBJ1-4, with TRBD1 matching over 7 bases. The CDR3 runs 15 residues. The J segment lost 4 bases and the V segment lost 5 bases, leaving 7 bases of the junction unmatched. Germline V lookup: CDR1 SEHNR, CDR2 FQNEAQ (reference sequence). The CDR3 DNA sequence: TGTGCCAGCAGCCCTAGGGGACAGAATAATGAAAAACTGTTTTTT. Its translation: CASSPRGQNNEKLFF.

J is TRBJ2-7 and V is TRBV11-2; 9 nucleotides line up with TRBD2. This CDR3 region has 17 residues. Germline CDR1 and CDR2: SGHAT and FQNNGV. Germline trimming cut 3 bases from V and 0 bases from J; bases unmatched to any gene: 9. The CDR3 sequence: CASSFEREDSSSYEQYF. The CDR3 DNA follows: TGTGCCAGCAGCTTTGAGCGGGAGGACTCTAGCTCCTACGAGCAGTACTTC. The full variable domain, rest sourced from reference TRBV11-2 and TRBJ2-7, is EAGVAQSPRYKIIEKRQSVAFWCNPISGHATLYWYQQILGQGPKLLIQFQNNGVVDDSQLPKDRFSAERLKGVDSTLKIQPAKLEDSAVYLCASSFEREDSSSYEQYFGPGTRLTVT.

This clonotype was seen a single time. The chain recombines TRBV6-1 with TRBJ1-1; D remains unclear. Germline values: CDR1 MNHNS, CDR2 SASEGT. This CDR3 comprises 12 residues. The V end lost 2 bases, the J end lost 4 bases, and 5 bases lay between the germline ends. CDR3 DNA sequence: TGTGCCAGCAGTGAATGGGTCACTGAAGCTTTCTTT. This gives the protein CASSEWVTEAFF.